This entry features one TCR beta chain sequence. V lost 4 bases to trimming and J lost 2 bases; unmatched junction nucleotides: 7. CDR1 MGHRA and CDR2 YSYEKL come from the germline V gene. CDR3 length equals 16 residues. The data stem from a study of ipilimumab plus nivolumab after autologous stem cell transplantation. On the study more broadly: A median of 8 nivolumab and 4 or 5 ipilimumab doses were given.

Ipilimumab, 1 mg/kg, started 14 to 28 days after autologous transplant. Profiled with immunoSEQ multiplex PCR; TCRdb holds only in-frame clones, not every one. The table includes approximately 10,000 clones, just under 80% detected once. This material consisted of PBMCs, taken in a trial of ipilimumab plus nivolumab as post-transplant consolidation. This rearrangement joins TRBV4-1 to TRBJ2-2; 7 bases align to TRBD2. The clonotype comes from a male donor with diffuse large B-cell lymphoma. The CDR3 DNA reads TGCGCCAGCAGCCCTCGGGGGGTCACTAACACCGGGGAGCTGTTTTTT. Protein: CASSPRGVTNTGELFF.